The TCR beta chain described here comes from a study of response to subunit inactivated influenza vaccine. This clonotype was counted at least ten times. Its antigen is undetermined. MiXCR, run by TCRdb on the RT-PCR reads, gives a single entry per CDR3 protein. Counted here are around 850,000 distinct CDR3 sequences, approximately 18% occurring once; the ten biggest clones make up approximately 11%. V was trimmed by 4 bases and J by 0 bases, leaving 9 bases between them. The CDR3 sequence is 13 residues long. The germline V gene encodes CDR1 SQVTM and CDR2 ANQGSEA. Findings and limits, study-wide: The authors suggested that every seasonal influenza vaccination recruits few new T cells.

The V gene is TRBV29-1, the J gene TRBJ1-1; D remains unclear. The receptor was isolated from a man aged 50-59 years who received an inactivated influenza vaccine. Source: PBMCs from blood, taken 4 to 6 days after vaccination. The CDR3 loop is CSVVWPMNTEAFF. The CDR3, as DNA: TGCAGCGTTGTGTGGCCTATGAACACTGAAGCTTTCTTT.